These T cell receptor beta chains were read from a single sample in a study of shared clonotypes between healthy human individuals. Repertoires were generated with immunoSEQ multiplex PCR, while TCRdb's copy carries only in-frame clones and drops some. Among about 530,000 clones listed, roughly 79% were seen once. The sample taken for sequencing was PBMCs. These receptors were taken from a woman aged 40-49 years in good health. Some clones in this sample may be carry-over from other donors' samples. The conserved cysteine and the conserved F or W are not part of the CDR3 here. Fields, in order: CDR3 protein, V gene, J gene.

CDR3 protein: ASSLDFRRGLSYNEQF; V gene: TRBV11-2; J gene: TRBJ2-1
CDR3 protein: ASSITGVYEQF; V gene: TRBV19; J gene: TRBJ2-1
CDR3 protein: ASSLKGGGTQY; V gene: TRBV27; J gene: TRBJ2-3
CDR3 protein: ASSLAQPYEQY; V gene: TRBV28; J gene: TRBJ2-7
CDR3 protein: SVPTGGVGTQY; V gene: TRBV29-1; J gene: TRBJ2-5
CDR3 protein: ASSPEGQGGLGEQF; V gene: TRBV9; J gene: TRBJ2-1
CDR3 protein: ASSVSASGYEQY; V gene: TRBV9; J gene: TRBJ2-7
CDR3 protein: ASSLVGGLAGELF; V gene: TRBV7-9; J gene: TRBJ2-2
CDR3 protein: ASSSRGPDTQY; V gene: TRBV11-1; J gene: TRBJ2-3
CDR3 protein: AWSGANSPLH; V gene: TRBV30; J gene: TRBJ1-6
CDR3 protein: ASSESAANTEAF; V gene: TRBV25-1; J gene: TRBJ1-1
CDR3 protein: ASSNRPPREGPTDTQY; V gene: TRBV21-1; J gene: TRBJ2-3
CDR3 protein: ASSILGTHTDTQY; V gene: TRBV19; J gene: TRBJ2-3
CDR3 protein: ASSFVGSGYGYT; V gene: TRBV5-4; J gene: TRBJ1-2
CDR3 protein: ASSSGTGQETQY; V gene: TRBV7-9; J gene: TRBJ2-5
CDR3 protein: STRQGARPEAF; V gene: TRBV29-1; J gene: TRBJ1-1
CDR3 protein: ASRSETGIYNSPLH; V gene: TRBV5-1; J gene: TRBJ1-6
CDR3 protein: ASSLGKDRARGNQPQH; V gene: TRBV5-4; J gene: TRBJ1-5
CDR3 protein: ASSYSDSLNEQF; V gene: TRBV6-5; J gene: TRBJ2-1
CDR3 protein: ASTKNRARGEKLF; V gene: TRBV6-1; J gene: TRBJ1-4
CDR3 protein: ASRLTMNTEAF; V gene: TRBV6-1; J gene: TRBJ1-1
CDR3 protein: ASSLAVGVQPQH; V gene: TRBV5-1; J gene: TRBJ1-5
CDR3 protein: ASSLVGGAGRAEAF; V gene: TRBV7-2; J gene: TRBJ1-1
CDR3 protein: ASSLDDREQF; V gene: TRBV5-4; J gene: TRBJ2-1
CDR3 protein: ASSEALVSGSVYNEQF; V gene: TRBV6-1; J gene: TRBJ2-1
CDR3 protein: ASSPTWEGTRYL; V gene: TRBV5-1; J gene: TRBJ2-7
CDR3 protein: ASSFNSYNEQF; V gene: TRBV7-9; J gene: TRBJ2-1
CDR3 protein: ASSLIPSGDQETQY; V gene: TRBV7-3; J gene: TRBJ2-5